Below are 30 T cell receptor beta chains sequenced from a single sample in a study of cytomegalovirus exposure and HLA in healthy donors. 13 Jbeta primers and 60 Vbeta primers were used for the PCR. The assay was immunoSEQ multiplex PCR, and TCRdb's table has in-frame clones only and misses some. The table has 150,000 or so clones, roughly 80% seen once; the top ten hold approximately 13%. Sequencing input: PBMCs. Source of these receptors: a man in his forties in good health and CMV-seropositive.

This chain links TRBV21-1 with TRBJ1-2; TRBD1, the table's D call, was not compared with the DNA. TRBV21-1 is recorded as a pseudogene. The CDR3 is made up of 20 amino acids. The CDR3 nucleotides read TGTGCCAGCACCCCGTCCGGACAGGAAGAGATTAATTCCATAAACTATGGCTACACCTTC. Translating it yields CASTPSGQEEINSINYGYTF.

This clone was seen a single time. V is TRBV29-1 and J is TRBJ2-7; 8 bases match TRBD1. Germline CDR1 and CDR2: SQVTM and ANQGSEA. The CDR3 is 13 residues long. V shed 4 bases and J 3 bases; nucleotides not matched to a gene: 5. CDR3 coding DNA: TGCAGCGTTGGTAGGGACAGGATCTACGAGCAGTACTTC. Translating it yields CSVGRDRIYEQYF.

This rearrangement joins TRBV6-1 to TRBJ2-5; 7 nucleotides match TRBD1. Per the germline V gene, CDR1 is MNHNS and CDR2 is SASEGT. Trimming cost V 5 bases and J 4 bases; bases outside gene matches: 7. This CDR3 spans 14 amino acids. The CDR3 nucleotides read TGTGCCAGCAGTTTAGACAGGGTTGTAGAGACCCAGTACTTC. Protein sequence: CASSLDRVVETQYF.

The chain recombines TRBV7-9 with TRBJ2-7; D not resolved. Germline CDR1 and CDR2: SEHNR and FQNEAQ (reference sequence). V gave up 5 bases and J gave up 9 bases, with 17 bases separating them. The CDR3 is 13 amino acids. The CDR3 DNA reads TGTGCCAGCAGCCCTTCCAGTAGCCTCGGGCAGTACTTC. It codes for CASSPSSSLGQYF.

The rearrangement uses TRBV5-1 and TRBJ1-2; 10 bases are shared with TRBD1. This CDR3 has 15 amino acids. With V trimmed by 0 bases and J by 2 bases, 1 base remained unmatched. The germline CDR1 and CDR2 sequences are SGHRS and YFSETQ. The CDR3 nucleotides are TGCGCCAGCAGCTTGGAGGGACAGGGGAACTATGGCTACACCTTC. Encoded protein: CASSLEGQGNYGYTF.

The V and J genes are TRBV6-1 and TRBJ2-1; unclear D gene. V lost 5 bases to trimming and J lost 5 bases, with 16 bases between them. The germline gives CDR1 MNHNS, CDR2 SASEGT. This CDR3 contains 15 residues. The CDR3 here is CASSIPLTGDNEQFF. The CDR3 nucleotides read TGTGCCAGCAGTATCCCCCTGACTGGAGACAATGAGCAGTTCTTC.

The chain employs TRBV5-8 and TRBJ2-7; possibly TRBD2 for D (5 bases). This CDR3 region has 13 residues. V was pared by 2 bases and J by 4 bases, with 10 bases between. Germline assignment: CDR1 SGHTS and CDR2 YDEGEE. The CDR3: CASSFSRGYEQYF. The CDR3 region has the DNA TGTGCCAGCAGCTTCAGTCGGGGTTACGAGCAGTACTTC.

The chain uses TRBV5-1 and TRBJ1-2; D is possibly TRBD1 (6 bases). Germline CDR1 is SGHRS and CDR2 is YFSETQ. This CDR3 spans 15 amino acids. V shed 0 bases and J shed 6 bases, with 15 bases lying between them. CDR3 nucleotide sequence: TGCGCCAGCAGCTTGGGAAACTCAGGGGCGGATGGCTACACCTTC. The encoded protein is CASSLGNSGADGYTF. Full variable domain (outside the CDR3, taken from reference TRBV5-1 and TRBJ1-2): KAGVTQTPRYLIKTRGQQVTLSCSPISGHRSVSWYQQTPGQGLQFLFEYFSETQRNKGNFPGRFSGRQFSNSRSEMNVSTLELGDSALYLCASSLGNSGADGYTFGSGTRLTVV.

This clone appeared a single time. The rearrangement joins TRBV11-2 to TRBJ2-3; D possibly corresponds to TRBD2 (6 bases). The CDR3 loop spans 16 amino acids. V dropped 6 bases and J dropped 0 bases, with 16 bases sitting between them. Looked up from germline, CDR1 is SGHAT and CDR2 is FQNNGV. The CDR3 loop reads CASRRGTAPSTDTQYF. The CDR3 nucleotides are TGTGCCAGCAGACGCGGGACTGCCCCTAGCACAGATACGCAGTATTTT.

The V gene is TRBV30, the J gene TRBJ1-5; no clear D gene. Germline CDR1 reads GTSNPN; CDR2 reads SVGIG (reference sequence). Trimming removed 3 bases at V and 3 bases at J, with 6 bases between. The CDR3 contains 12 residues. This CDR3 reads CAWRGTNQPQHF. For the CDR3, the DNA is TGTGCCTGGAGGGGCACCAATCAGCCCCAGCATTTT.

The chain couples TRBV5-6 to TRBJ1-2; 8 positions match TRBD1. Trimming at V came to 0 bases and at J to 8 bases, leaving 15 bases not matched to a gene. Germline CDR1 SGHDT, CDR2 YYEEEE. This CDR3 spans 17 amino acids. The chain's CDR3 is CASSLGADRAASSGYTF. DNA for the CDR3: TGTGCCAGCAGCTTGGGTGCGGACAGGGCGGCCTCCAGCGGCTACACCTTC. Full variable domain (rest looked up from reference TRBV5-6 and TRBJ1-2): DAGVTQSPTHLIKTRGQQVTLRCSPKSGHDTVSWYQQALGQGPQFIFQYYEEEERQRGNFPDRFSGHQFPNYSSELNVNALLLGDSALYLCASSLGADRAASSGYTFGSGTRLTVV.

The sample holds a few counts of this clone. The chain joins TRBV29-1 to TRBJ1-1; D is undetermined. The CDR3 length is 12 residues. With 4 bases removed from V and 1 base from J, the gap between germline ends came to 7 bases. In germline, CDR1 is SQVTM, CDR2 ANQGSEA. The CDR3 here is CSVAQSNTEAFF. The CDR3 region has the DNA TGCAGCGTTGCGCAGTCGAACACTGAAGCTTTCTTT.

The gene calls are TRBV5-1 and TRBJ1-4, with 7 bases matching TRBD1. Germline assignment: CDR1 SGHRS and CDR2 YFSETQ. The CDR3 contains 19 residues. The trim removed 1 base at V and 0 bases at J, leaving 12 bases unmatched. The CDR3 region has the DNA TGCGCCAGCAGCTTGACAGGGGCAGGACTGGGGGCAACTAATGAAAAACTGTTTTTT. Protein: CASSLTGAGLGATNEKLFF.

V and J are TRBV28 and TRBJ1-2, with D uncertain. V shed 6 bases and J shed 4 bases, with 12 bases lying between them. The germline CDR1 and CDR2 sequences are MDHEN and SYDVKM. The CDR3 runs 13 residues. The CDR3 reads CASSLNGGYGYTF. DNA for the CDR3: TGTGCCAGCAGCCTAAACGGAGGCTATGGCTACACCTTC.

This clone was observed once. J is TRBJ2-1 and V is TRBV5-6; D unresolved. The germline V gene encodes CDR1 SGHDT and CDR2 YYEEEE. The V and J ends lost 4 bases and 10 bases respectively, with 15 bases between them. This CDR3 has 13 amino acids. CDR3 loop: CASSTIGIDEQFF. CDR3 nucleotide sequence: TGTGCCAGCAGCACTATAGGAATCGACGAGCAGTTCTTC.

J is TRBJ2-7 and V is TRBV20-1; a weak D match, TRBD1 (6 bases). Germline-derived CDR1 and CDR2 are DFQATT and SNEGSKA (reference sequence). CDR3 length equals 11 residues. The germline V and J ends were trimmed by 6 bases and 6 bases, with 12 bases remaining between them. The CDR3: CSAQGPIEQYF. CDR3 DNA: TGCAGTGCCCAGGGGCCGATCGAGCAGTACTTC.

This clone was picked up a small number of times. The V call is TRBV7-8, the J call TRBJ2-5; TRBD2 agrees at 7 bases. This CDR3 has 13 residues. Germline V gene data show CDR1 as SGHVS and CDR2 as FQNEAQ. V dropped 11 bases and J dropped 3; count of bases not matched to a gene: 9. The CDR3 DNA reads as TGTGCCGGGGCTAGCGGACAAAAAGAGACCCAGTACTTC. It is translated as CAGASGQKETQYF.

This chain links TRBV29-1 with TRBJ2-5; D might be TRBD1 (5 bases). Germline values: CDR1 SQVTM, CDR2 ANQGSEA. The CDR3 spans 14 residues. The V end lost 6 bases, the J end lost 4 bases, and 18 bases lay between the germline ends. CDR3 amino acids: CSVPTAAQPETQYF. DNA of the CDR3: TGCAGCGTCCCGACAGCCGCCCAGCCAGAGACCCAGTACTTC.

This chain uses TRBV25-1 with TRBJ2-1, with TRBD2 identical over 8 bases. This CDR3 contains 16 residues. Germline CDR1 and CDR2: MGHDK and SYGVNS. V shed 1 base and J 8 bases; nucleotides not matched to a gene: 10. CDR3 in DNA: TGTGCCAGCAGTGAATCTGGACTAGCCCCCGGGGATGAGCAGTTCTTC. Protein product: CASSESGLAPGDEQFF. The variable domain in full, completed from reference TRBV25-1 and TRBJ2-1, reads EADIYQTPRYLVIGTGKKITLECSQTMGHDKMYWYQQDPGMELHLIHYSYGVNSTEKGDLSSESTVSRIRTEHFPLTLESARPSHTSQYLCASSESGLAPGDEQFFGPGTRLTVL.

This chain joins TRBV29-1 and TRBJ2-1, with unresolved D. CDR1 SQVTM and CDR2 ANQGSEA come from the germline V gene. Deletions cut 4 bases from V and 13 bases from J, with 17 bases between. The CDR3 has 12 amino acids. CDR3 loop: CSVGSIGRTQFF. The CDR3 DNA sequence: TGCAGCGTTGGGAGTATTGGCCGAACCCAGTTCTTC.

This clone was detected only a few times. The chain has TRBV6-1 and TRBJ2-7; D remains ambiguous. This CDR3 contains 12 residues. V was cut by 1 base and J by 6 bases, with 7 bases left in between. The germline V gene encodes CDR1 MNHNS and CDR2 SASEGT. For the CDR3, the DNA is TGTGCCAGCAGTGAAGGTCCTCGCGAGCAGTACTTC. This sequence encodes CASSEGPREQYF.

This sequence joins TRBV9 and TRBJ1-2; D may be TRBD1 (5 bases). The germline V gene encodes CDR1 SGDLS and CDR2 YYNGEE. The CDR3 has 13 residues. V lost 2 bases and J lost 8, with 13 bases in between. Here the CDR3 reads CASSVLGGEGYTF. The CDR3 DNA follows: TGTGCCAGCAGCGTCCTTGGGGGGGAGGGCTACACCTTC.

The chain joins TRBV27 to TRBJ2-4, with D unresolved. Germline V lookup: CDR1 MNHEY, CDR2 SMNVEV (reference sequence). Trimming left V 5 bases short and J 4 bases short, with 9 bases between. CDR3 size: 13 residues. Here the CDR3 DNA reads TGTGCCAGCAGTCCCAACTCTAAAAACATTCAGTACTTC. Encoded protein: CASSPNSKNIQYF.

DNA for the CDR3: TGTGCCAGCAGCTTAGGACTCTATGAAGCTTTCTTT. Its protein is CASSLGLYEAFF. The chain uses TRBV7-2 and TRBJ1-1; D ambiguous. Per germline, CDR1 SGHTA and CDR2 FQGNSA. The CDR3 runs to 12 residues. Trimming took 1 base from V and 7 from J, leaving 7 bases between them.

V usage is TRBV7-2 and J usage is TRBJ2-7; TRBD2 aligns across 9 bases. V trimming: 4 bases; J trimming: 6 bases; junction bases outside the gene matches: 7. CDR1 is SGHTA, CDR2 FQGNSA, per germline. This CDR3 has 14 amino acids. CDR3 sequence: CASSSPGLAVEQYF. CDR3 DNA: TGTGCCAGCAGCTCCCCGGGACTAGCCGTCGAGCAGTACTTC. The full variable domain, with the rest looked up from reference TRBV7-2 and TRBJ2-7, is GAGVSQSPSNKVTEKGKDVELRCDPISGHTALYWYRQSLGQGLEFLIYFQGNSAPDKSGLPSDRFSAERTGGSVSTLTIQRTQQEDSAVYLCASSSPGLAVEQYFGPGTRLTVT.

V and J are TRBV7-9 and TRBJ2-7; D might be TRBD1 (6 bases). This CDR3 contains 13 residues. In germline, CDR1 is SEHNR, CDR2 FQNEAQ (reference sequence). The V gene lost 1 base and the J gene lost 6 bases, with 10 bases spanning the gap. CDR3 DNA sequence: TGTGCCAGCAGCTTAGGGACAGTCCGCGAGCAGTACTTC. It is translated as CASSLGTVREQYF.

The chain uses TRBV5-1 and TRBJ2-1; 12 nucleotides align to TRBD2. The CDR3 is 16 residues long. In germline, CDR1 is SGHRS, CDR2 YFSETQ. Losses at the gene ends were 4 bases for V and 8 bases for J; bases not matched to a gene: 10. The chain's CDR3 is CASSHPLAGGRYEQFF. CDR3 DNA: TGCGCCAGCAGCCACCCTCTAGCGGGAGGGCGGTATGAGCAGTTCTTC.

V usage is TRBV29-1 and J usage is TRBJ2-7; D perhaps matches TRBD1 (5 bases). The germline V and J ends were trimmed by 7 bases and 3 bases, with 7 bases remaining between them. CDR3 size: 10 residues. CDR1 is SQVTM and CDR2 is ANQGSEA in the germline V gene. The CDR3 DNA reads as TGCAGCGAACAGGACTACGAGCAGTACTTC. Protein: CSEQDYEQYF.

V usage is TRBV11-2 and J usage is TRBJ2-1; no clear D gene. CDR1 and CDR2 from the germline V gene are SGHAT and FQNNGV. Between the trimmed V and J ends, which lost 1 base and 8 bases, there was a span of 6 bases. The CDR3 sequence is 12 residues long. The DNA for the CDR3 is TGTGCCAGCAGCTTAGGCCGCGATGAGCAGTTCTTC. Encoded protein: CASSLGRDEQFF.

The chain has TRBV27 and TRBJ1-6, with unresolved D. The CDR3 runs to 14 residues. CDR1 MNHEY and CDR2 SMNVEV come from the germline V gene (reference sequence). Trimming pared 2 bases from V and 12 bases from J, leaving 14 bases between. The CDR3, as DNA: TGTGCCAGCAGTTTAATTTCCTCTATAAAACCCCTCCACTTT. This encodes CASSLISSIKPLHF.